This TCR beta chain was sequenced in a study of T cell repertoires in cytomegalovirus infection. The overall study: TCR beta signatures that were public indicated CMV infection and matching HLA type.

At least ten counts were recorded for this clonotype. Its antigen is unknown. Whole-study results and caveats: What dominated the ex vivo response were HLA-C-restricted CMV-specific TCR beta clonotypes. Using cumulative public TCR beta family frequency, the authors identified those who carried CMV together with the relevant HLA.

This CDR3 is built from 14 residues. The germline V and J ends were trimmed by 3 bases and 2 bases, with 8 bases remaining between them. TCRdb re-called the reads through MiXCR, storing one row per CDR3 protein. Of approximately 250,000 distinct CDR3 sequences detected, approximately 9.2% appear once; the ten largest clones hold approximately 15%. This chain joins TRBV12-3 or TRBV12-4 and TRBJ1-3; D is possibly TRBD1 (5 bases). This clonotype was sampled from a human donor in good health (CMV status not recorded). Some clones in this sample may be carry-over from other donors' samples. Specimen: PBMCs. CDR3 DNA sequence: TGTGCCAGCAGTTTTGGGGGGACTGGAAACACCATATATTTT. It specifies CASSFGGTGNTIYF.